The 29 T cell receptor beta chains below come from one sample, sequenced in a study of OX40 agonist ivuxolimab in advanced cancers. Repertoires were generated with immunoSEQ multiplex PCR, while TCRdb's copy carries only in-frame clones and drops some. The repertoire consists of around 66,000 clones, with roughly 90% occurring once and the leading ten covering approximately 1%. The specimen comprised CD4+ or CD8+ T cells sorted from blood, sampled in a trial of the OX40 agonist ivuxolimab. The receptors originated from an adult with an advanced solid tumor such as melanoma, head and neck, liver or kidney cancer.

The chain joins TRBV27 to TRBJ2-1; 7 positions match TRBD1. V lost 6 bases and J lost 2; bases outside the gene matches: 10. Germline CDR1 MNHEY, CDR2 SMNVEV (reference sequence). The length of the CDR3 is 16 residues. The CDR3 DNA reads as TGTGCCAGCAGACGAAAACTCGACAGGGCCTACAATGAGCAGTTCTTC. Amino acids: CASRRKLDRAYNEQFF.

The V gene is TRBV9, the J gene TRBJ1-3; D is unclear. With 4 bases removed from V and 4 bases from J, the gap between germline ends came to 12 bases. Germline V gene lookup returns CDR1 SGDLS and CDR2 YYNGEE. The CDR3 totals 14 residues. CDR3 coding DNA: TGTGCCAGCAGCCCGACACCGGGGGGAAACACCATATATTTT. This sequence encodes CASSPTPGGNTIYF. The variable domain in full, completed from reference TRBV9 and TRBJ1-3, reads DSGVTQTPKHLITATGQRVTLRCSPRSGDLSVYWYQQSLDQGLQFLIQYYNGEERAKGNILERFSAQQFPDLHSELNLSSLELGDSALYFCASSPTPGGNTIYFGEGSWLTVV.

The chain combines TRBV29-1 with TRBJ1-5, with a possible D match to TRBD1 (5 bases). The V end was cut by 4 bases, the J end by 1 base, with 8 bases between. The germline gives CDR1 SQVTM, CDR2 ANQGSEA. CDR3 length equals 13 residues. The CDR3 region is CSVAAGSNQPQHF. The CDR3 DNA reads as TGCAGCGTTGCGGCAGGGAGCAATCAGCCCCAGCATTTT.

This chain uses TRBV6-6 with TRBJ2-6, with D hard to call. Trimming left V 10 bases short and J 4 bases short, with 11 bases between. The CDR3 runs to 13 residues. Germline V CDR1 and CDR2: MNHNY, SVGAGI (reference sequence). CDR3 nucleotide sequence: TGTGCCACCATGACTCGGGGGGCCAACGTCCTGACTTTC. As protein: CATMTRGANVLTF.

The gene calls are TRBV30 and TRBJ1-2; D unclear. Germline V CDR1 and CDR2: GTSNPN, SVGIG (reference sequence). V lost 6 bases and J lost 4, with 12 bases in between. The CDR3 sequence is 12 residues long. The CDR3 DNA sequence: TGTGCCTGCAACCCGAACACCTATGGCTACACCTTC. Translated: CACNPNTYGYTF.

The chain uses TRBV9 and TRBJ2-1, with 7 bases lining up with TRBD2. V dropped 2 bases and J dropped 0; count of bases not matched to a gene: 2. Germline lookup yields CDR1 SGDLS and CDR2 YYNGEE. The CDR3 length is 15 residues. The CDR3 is CASSVVAGSYNEQFF. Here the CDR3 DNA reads TGTGCCAGCAGCGTTGTAGCGGGCTCCTACAATGAGCAGTTCTTC.

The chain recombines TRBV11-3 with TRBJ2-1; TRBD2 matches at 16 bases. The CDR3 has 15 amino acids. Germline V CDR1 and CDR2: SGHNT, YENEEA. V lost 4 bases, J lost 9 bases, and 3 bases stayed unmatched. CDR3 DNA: TGTGCCAGCAGCTCGGGACTAGCGGGAGGGGTTGAGCAGTTCTTC. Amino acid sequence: CASSSGLAGGVEQFF. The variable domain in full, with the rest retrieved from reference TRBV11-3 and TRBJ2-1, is EAGVVQSPRYKIIEKKQPVAFWCNPISGHNTLYWYLQNLGQGPELLIRYENEEAVDDSQLPKDRFSAERLKGVDSTLKIQPAELGDSAVYLCASSSGLAGGVEQFFGPGTRLTVL.

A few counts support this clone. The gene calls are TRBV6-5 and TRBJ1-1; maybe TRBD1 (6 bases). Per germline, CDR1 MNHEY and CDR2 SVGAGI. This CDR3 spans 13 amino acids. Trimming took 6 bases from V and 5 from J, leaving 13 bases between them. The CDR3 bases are TGTGCCAGCAGAAACAGGGAGGATACTGAAGCTTTCTTT. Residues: CASRNREDTEAFF.

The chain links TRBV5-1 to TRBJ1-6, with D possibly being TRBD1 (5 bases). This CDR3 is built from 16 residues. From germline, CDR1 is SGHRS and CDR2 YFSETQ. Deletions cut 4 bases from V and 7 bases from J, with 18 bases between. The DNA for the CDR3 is TGCGCCAGCAGCGTTACCGGGACCGAAACCAATTCACCCCTCCACTTT. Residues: CASSVTGTETNSPLHF. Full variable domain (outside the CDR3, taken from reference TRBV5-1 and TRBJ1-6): KAGVTQTPRYLIKTRGQQVTLSCSPISGHRSVSWYQQTPGQGLQFLFEYFSETQRNKGNFPGRFSGRQFSNSRSEMNVSTLELGDSALYLCASSVTGTETNSPLHFGNGTRLTVT.

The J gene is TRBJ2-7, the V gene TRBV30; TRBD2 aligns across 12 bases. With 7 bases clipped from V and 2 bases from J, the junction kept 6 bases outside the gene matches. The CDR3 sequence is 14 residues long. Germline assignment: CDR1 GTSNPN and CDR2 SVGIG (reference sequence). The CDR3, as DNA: TGTGCCTCCCTAGCGGGAGGGACTCCCTACGAGCAGTACTTC. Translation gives CASLAGGTPYEQYF.

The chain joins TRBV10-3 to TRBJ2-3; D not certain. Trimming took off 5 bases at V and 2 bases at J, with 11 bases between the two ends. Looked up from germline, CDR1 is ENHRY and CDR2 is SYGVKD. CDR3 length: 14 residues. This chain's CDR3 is CAISPSDLTDTQYF. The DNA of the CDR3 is TGTGCCATCAGTCCCTCGGACCTCACAGATACGCAGTATTTT.

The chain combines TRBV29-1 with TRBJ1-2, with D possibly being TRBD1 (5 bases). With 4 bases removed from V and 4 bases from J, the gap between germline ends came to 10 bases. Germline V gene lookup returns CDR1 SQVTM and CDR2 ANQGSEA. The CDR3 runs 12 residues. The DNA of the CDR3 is TGCAGCGTTGGGGCAGGGTCCTATGGCTACACCTTC. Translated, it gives CSVGAGSYGYTF.

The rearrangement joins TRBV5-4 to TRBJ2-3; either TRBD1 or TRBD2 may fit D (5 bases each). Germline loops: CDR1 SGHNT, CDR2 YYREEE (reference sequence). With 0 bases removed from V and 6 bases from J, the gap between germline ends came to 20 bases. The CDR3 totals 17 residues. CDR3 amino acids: CASSLGGPGTPRDTQYF. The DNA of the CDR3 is TGTGCCAGCAGCTTGGGAGGCCCCGGGACCCCACGGGATACGCAGTATTTT.

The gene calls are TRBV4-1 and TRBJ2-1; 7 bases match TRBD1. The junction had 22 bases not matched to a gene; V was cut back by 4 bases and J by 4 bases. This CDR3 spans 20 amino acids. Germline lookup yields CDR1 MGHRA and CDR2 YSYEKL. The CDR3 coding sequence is TGCGCCAGCAGCCTTAAGCCCGGACTTAGGTCCCAGACAGGGTACAATGAGCAGTTCTTC. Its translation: CASSLKPGLRSQTGYNEQFF.

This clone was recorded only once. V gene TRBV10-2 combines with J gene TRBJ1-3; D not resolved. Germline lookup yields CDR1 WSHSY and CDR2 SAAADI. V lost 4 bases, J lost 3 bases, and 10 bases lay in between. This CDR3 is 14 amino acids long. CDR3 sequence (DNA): TGCGCCAGCAGTGCGTCAGACCTTGGAAACACCATATATTTT. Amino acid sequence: CASSASDLGNTIYF.

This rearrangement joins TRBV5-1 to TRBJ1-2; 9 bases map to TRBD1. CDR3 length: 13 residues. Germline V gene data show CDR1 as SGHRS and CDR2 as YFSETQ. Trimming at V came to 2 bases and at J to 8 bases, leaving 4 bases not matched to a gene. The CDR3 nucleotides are TGCGCCAGCAGCTTACAGGGGGCGAAGGGCTACACCTTC. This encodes CASSLQGAKGYTF.

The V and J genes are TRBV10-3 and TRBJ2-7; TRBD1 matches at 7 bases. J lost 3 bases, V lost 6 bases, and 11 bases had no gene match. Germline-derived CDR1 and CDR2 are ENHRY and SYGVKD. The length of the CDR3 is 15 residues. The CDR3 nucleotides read TGTGCCATCAGCTCGGGACAGTTAAACAACTACGAGCAGTACTTC. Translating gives CAISSGQLNNYEQYF.

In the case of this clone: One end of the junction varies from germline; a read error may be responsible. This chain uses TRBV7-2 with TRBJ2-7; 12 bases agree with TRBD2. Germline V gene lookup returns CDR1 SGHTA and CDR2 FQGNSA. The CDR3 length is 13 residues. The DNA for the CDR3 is TGTGCCAGCAGCTTAACGACTAGCGGGAGAAGGAACTTC. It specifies CASSLTTSGRRNF. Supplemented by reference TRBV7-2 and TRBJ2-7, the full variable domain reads GAGVSQSPSNKVTEKGKDVELRCDPISGHTALYWYRQSLGQGLEFLIYFQGNSAPDKSGLPSDRFSAERTGGSVSTLTIQRTQQEDSAVYLCASSLTTSGRRNFGPGTRLTVT.

The CDR3 sequence: CASSQDRGQPQHF. CDR3 nucleotides: TGTGCCAGCAGCCAGGACAGGGGACAGCCCCAGCATTTT. This chain links TRBV7-9 with TRBJ1-5; TRBD1 aligns across 9 bases. There are 13 residues in the CDR3. The V and J ends lost 5 bases and 7 bases, in that order; junction bases with no gene match: 3. Per the germline V gene, CDR1 is SEHNR and CDR2 is FQNEAQ (reference sequence).

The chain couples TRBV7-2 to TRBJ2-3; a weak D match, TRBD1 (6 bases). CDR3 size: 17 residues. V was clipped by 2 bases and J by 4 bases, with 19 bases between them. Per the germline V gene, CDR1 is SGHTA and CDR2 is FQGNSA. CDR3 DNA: TGTGCCAGCAGCTTAACCGGGACAAGCCTAGCTTCAGATACGCAGTATTTT. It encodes CASSLTGTSLASDTQYF.

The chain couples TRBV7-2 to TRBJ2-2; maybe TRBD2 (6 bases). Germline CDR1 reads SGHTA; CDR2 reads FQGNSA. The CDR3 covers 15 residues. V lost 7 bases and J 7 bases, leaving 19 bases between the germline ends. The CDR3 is CASILERLGHGELFF. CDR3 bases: TGTGCCAGCATCCTTGAGCGACTAGGACACGGGGAGCTGTTTTTT.

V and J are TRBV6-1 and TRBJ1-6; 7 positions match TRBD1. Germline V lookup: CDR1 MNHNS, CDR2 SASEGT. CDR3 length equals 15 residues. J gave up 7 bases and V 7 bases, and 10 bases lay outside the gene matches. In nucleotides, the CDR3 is TGTGCCAGCACAGACCGGGACAGAGACAATTCACCCCTCCACTTT. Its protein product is CASTDRDRDNSPLHF.

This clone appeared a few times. The CDR3 DNA sequence: TGTGCCAGCAGTGAACGGGCTGACTACAATGAGCAGTTCTTC. The encoded protein is CASSERADYNEQFF. This chain joins TRBV2 and TRBJ2-1; D is undetermined. CDR3 length: 14 amino acids. Germline CDR1 SNHLY, CDR2 FYNNEI. V shed 2 bases and J shed 3 bases, with 8 bases lying between them.

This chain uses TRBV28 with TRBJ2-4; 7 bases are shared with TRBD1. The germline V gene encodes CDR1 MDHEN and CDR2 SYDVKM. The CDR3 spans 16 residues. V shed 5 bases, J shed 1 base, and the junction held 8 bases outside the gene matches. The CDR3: CASSPPGGPAKNIQYF. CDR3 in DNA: TGTGCCAGCAGTCCACCAGGGGGACCGGCCAAAAACATTCAGTACTTC.

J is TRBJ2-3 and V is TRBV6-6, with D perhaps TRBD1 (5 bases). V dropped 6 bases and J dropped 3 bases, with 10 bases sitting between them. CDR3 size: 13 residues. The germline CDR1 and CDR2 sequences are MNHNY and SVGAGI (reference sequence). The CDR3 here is CASRSQGTDTQYF. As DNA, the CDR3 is TGTGCCAGCAGGTCTCAGGGTACAGATACGCAGTATTTT.

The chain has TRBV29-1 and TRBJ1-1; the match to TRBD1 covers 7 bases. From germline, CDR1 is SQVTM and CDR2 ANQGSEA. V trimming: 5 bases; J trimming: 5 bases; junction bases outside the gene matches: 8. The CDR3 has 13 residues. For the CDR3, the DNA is TGCAGCGTTACCGATCAACAGGGGACTGAAGCTTTCTTT. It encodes CSVTDQQGTEAFF. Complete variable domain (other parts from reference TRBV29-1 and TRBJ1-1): SAVISQKPSRDICQRGTSLTIQCQVDSQVTMMFWYRQQPGQSLTLIATANQGSEATYESGFVIDKFPISRPNLTFSTLTVSNMSPEDSSIYLCSVTDQQGTEAFFGQGTRLTVV.

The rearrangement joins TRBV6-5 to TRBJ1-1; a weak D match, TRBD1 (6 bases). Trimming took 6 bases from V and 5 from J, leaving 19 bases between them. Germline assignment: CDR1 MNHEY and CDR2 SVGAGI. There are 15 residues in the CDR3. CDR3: CASSLSYREDTEAFF. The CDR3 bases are TGTGCCAGCAGCCTCTCTTACAGGGAAGATACTGAAGCTTTCTTT.

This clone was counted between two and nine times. The CDR3 loop reads CASSLLNSPLHF. In DNA, the CDR3 is TGCGCCAGCAGCTTACTTAATTCACCCCTCCACTTT. This chain uses TRBV5-1 with TRBJ1-6; D is unclear. Germline V lookup: CDR1 SGHRS, CDR2 YFSETQ. Trimming took off 2 bases at V and 6 bases at J, with 3 bases between the two ends. This CDR3 has 12 amino acids.

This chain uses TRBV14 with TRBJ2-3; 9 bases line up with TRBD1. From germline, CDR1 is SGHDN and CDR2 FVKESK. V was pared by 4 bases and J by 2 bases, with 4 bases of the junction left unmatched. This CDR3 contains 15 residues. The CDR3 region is CASSPRTGVTDTQYF. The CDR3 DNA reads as TGTGCCAGCAGCCCCAGGACAGGGGTCACAGATACGCAGTATTTT.